In its sample, the clone carrying this TCR beta chain was seen many times. The antigen remains unidentified. Patients aged 18 to 65 with hyperthyroidism were newly diagnosed, with duration under 2 months. The data derive from a study of T cells in Graves' hyperthyroidism and ophthalmopathy. As for the study in general: Any treatment followed the collection of peripheral blood at initial diagnosis.

Amplification of TCR beta CDR3 regions used RNA as the template. First-round RT-PCR targeting the TCR CDR3 was performed with the HTBI primer set. One entry per CDR3 protein results from TCRdb running MiXCR on the multiplex PCR reads. The sample yields about 620,000 distinct CDR3 sequences, around 15% seen once. Study-level points and caveats: Among thyroid clonotypes expanded above 0.001, most also appeared in blood. Stable hyperthyroidism was told apart from ophthalmopathy by a model built on 13 V-J features.

Material for sequencing was blood. The sequence derives from a woman in her 30s with Graves' hyperthyroidism.

The CDR3 region is CASSLQGTREQYF. Written as DNA, the CDR3 is TGTGCCAGCAGTTTACAGGGGACGAGGGAGCAGTACTTC. This sequence joins TRBV28 and TRBJ2-7, with D possibly TRBD1 on 6 matching bases. This CDR3 is 13 amino acids long. The germline V gene encodes CDR1 MDHEN and CDR2 SYDVKM. V lost 2 bases to trimming and J lost 7 bases, with 12 bases between them.